This T cell receptor (beta chain) came from a study of blood T cells in healthy people across ages. The CDR3 has 13 residues. Germline V gives CDR1 DFQATT, CDR2 SNEGSKA (reference sequence). V was shortened by 6 bases and J by 0 bases, with 9 bases between the two germline ends. The authors ran a second PCR of 7 to 11 cycles using a sample-barcoded 5' primer and a J-beta primer mix. TCRdb used MiXCR to reprocess the 5' RACE reads, holding one entry per CDR3 protein. The table records 1.5 million to 2 million distinct CDR3 sequences, about two fifths of them present only once. This clonotype was detected only once.

Sequencing was done on a sample of blood. This clonotype was obtained from a human donor in good health. The chain links TRBV20-1 to TRBJ1-5; TRBD1 might be the D (5 bases). The CDR3 reads CSAREYSNQPQHF. The CDR3 DNA follows: TGCAGTGCCAGGGAGTATAGCAATCAGCCCCAGCATTTT.